These 8 T cell receptor beta chains originate from one sample sequenced in a study of T cells after yellow fever vaccination. TCRdb redid the calling of the 5' RACE reads with MiXCR, one entry per CDR3 protein. The sample lists 450,000 to 600,000 distinct CDR3 sequences; approximately 13% were seen once. The specimen was PBMCs, collected on the day of the yellow fever booster vaccination. The receptors were sampled from a man younger than 45 who received the YFV17D yellow fever vaccine.

The chain couples TRBV12-3 or TRBV12-4 to TRBJ2-1, with 8 bases identical to TRBD2. CDR3 size: 13 residues. Trimming removed 5 bases from V and 9 bases from J; junction bases left unmatched: 6. CDR3 nucleotide sequence: TGTGCCAGCAGTCTCCGGGAGGGCGCTGAGCAGTTCTTC. It translates to CASSLREGAEQFF.

J is TRBJ2-3 and V is TRBV7-6; 14 nucleotides agree with TRBD2. The CDR3 runs to 18 residues. With V trimmed by 7 bases and J by 1 base, 10 bases remained unmatched. Germline V gene lookup returns CDR1 SGHVS and CDR2 FNYEAQ. As DNA, the CDR3 is TGTGCCAGCACCGGGGGACTAGCGGGAGTATGGGGCACAGATACGCAGTATTTT. Amino acid sequence: CASTGGLAGVWGTDTQYF.

For this clonotype: A junction end diverges from the germline sequence, so it may reflect a read error. V gene TRBV15 combines with J gene TRBJ1-1, with 10 bases that match TRBD1. The germline V gene encodes CDR1 LNHNV and CDR2 YYDKDF (reference sequence). The CDR3 sequence is 13 residues long. The CDR3 DNA sequence: TGTGCCACCCGCAGACAGGGGGCTCGTAGAGCTTTCTTT. Translated, it gives CATRRQGARRAFF. Complete variable domain (other parts from reference TRBV15 and TRBJ1-1): DAMVIQNPRYQVTQFGKPVTLSCSQTLNHNVMYWYQQKSSQAPKLLFHYYDKDFNNEADTPDNFQSRRPNTSFCFLDIRSPGLGDTAMYLCATRRQGARRAFFGQGTRLTVV.

Only a few counts were recorded for this clonotype. The rearrangement joins TRBV12-3 or TRBV12-4 to TRBJ2-3; D gene ambiguous. Trimming left V 3 bases short and J 0 bases short, with 10 bases between. The CDR3 contains 15 residues. CDR3 residues: CASSFGHPSTDTQYF. As DNA, the CDR3 is TGTGCCAGCAGTTTTGGTCATCCAAGCACAGATACGCAGTATTTT.

The chain carries TRBV5-4 and TRBJ2-3; tentative D call: TRBD2 (6 bases). Trimming pared 1 base from V and 4 bases from J, leaving 10 bases between. Germline assignment: CDR1 SGHNT and CDR2 YYREEE (reference sequence). The CDR3 has 14 amino acids. Written as DNA, the CDR3 is TGTGCCAGCAGCTTGTACGGAGGGGCAGATACGCAGTATTTT. Translation gives CASSLYGGADTQYF. Combining the CDR3 with reference TRBV5-4 and TRBJ2-3 gives the whole variable domain ETGVTQSPTHLIKTRGQQVTLRCSSQSGHNTVSWYQQALGQGPQFIFQYYREEENGRGNFPPRFSGLQFPNYSSELNVNALELDDSALYLCASSLYGGADTQYFGPGTRLTVL.

The chain couples TRBV6-5 to TRBJ2-3; tentative D call: TRBD2 (6 bases). CDR1 and CDR2 (germline): MNHEY, SVGAGI. This CDR3 contains 13 residues. Trimming removed 0 bases at V and 10 bases at J, with 11 bases between. This CDR3 is CASSYSRDSAQYF. DNA for the CDR3: TGTGCCAGCAGTTACTCCCGGGACTCTGCGCAGTATTTT.

The chain recombines TRBV2 with TRBJ2-1, with 8 bases identical to TRBD2. The CDR3 consists of 16 residues. Germline lookup yields CDR1 SNHLY and CDR2 FYNNEI. Unmatched junction bases numbered 11, after V lost 4 bases and J lost 6 bases. The CDR3 coding sequence is TGTGCCAGCAGTGTGGAGGGAGCGGGAGTCGGCAATGAGCAGTTCTTC. This codes for CASSVEGAGVGNEQFF. The whole variable domain, remainder taken from reference TRBV2 and TRBJ2-1, is EPEVTQTPSHQVTQMGQEVILRCVPISNHLYFYWYRQILGQKVEFLVSFYNNEISEKSEIFDDQFSVERPDGSNFTLKIRSTKLEDSAMYFCASSVEGAGVGNEQFFGPGTRLTVL.

The chain is built from TRBV19 and TRBJ2-3; the D is unclear. Germline CDR1 LNHDA, CDR2 SQIVND (reference sequence). Trimming took 7 bases from V and 3 from J, leaving 14 bases between them. The CDR3 has 14 residues. CDR3 sequence: CASTSGGGTDTQYF. The CDR3 bases are TGTGCCAGTACCTCGGGCGGTGGAACAGATACGCAGTATTTT.